One and the same sample provided the 11 T cell receptor beta chains below, sequenced in a study of blood T cell repertoires in COVID-19. TCRdb keeps only in-frame clones here, not all; method: immunoSEQ multiplex PCR. The repertoire includes fewer than 200,000 clones, about four fifths of them detected once, and 2% to 2.5% sits in the top ten. The material sequenced was peripheral blood. The receptor source for this set is an elderly woman with acute or convalescent COVID-19.

V usage is TRBV3-1 (or the pseudogene TRBV3-2) and J usage is TRBJ1-6, with unresolved D. Germline V gene lookup returns CDR1 LGHDT and CDR2 YNNKEL (reference sequence). The germline V and J ends were trimmed by 4 bases and 7 bases, with 11 bases remaining between them. The CDR3 loop spans 14 amino acids. The CDR3 DNA is TGTGCCAGCAGCCCTTCAAGAGGGAATTCACCCCTCCACTTT. It translates to CASSPSRGNSPLHF.

The sample holds many counts of this clone. J is TRBJ1-2 and V is TRBV7-2; 8 bases line up with TRBD1. The germline gives CDR1 SGHTA, CDR2 FQGNSA. V was pared by 1 base and J by 8 bases, with 9 bases of the junction left unmatched. The CDR3 loop spans 15 amino acids. The CDR3 here is CASSLDAGGVRGYTF. CDR3 nucleotide sequence: TGTGCCAGCAGCTTAGACGCAGGGGGCGTAAGGGGCTACACCTTC.

The chain uses TRBV5-1 and TRBJ1-4; perhaps TRBD1 as D (6 bases). The CDR3 spans 16 residues. Germline CDR1 and CDR2: SGHRS and YFSETQ. V lost 2 bases, J lost 3 bases, and 14 bases lay in between. The CDR3 region is CASSLYGGSSNEKLFF. CDR3 nucleotide sequence: TGCGCCAGCAGCTTATATGGGGGCTCTTCTAATGAAAAACTGTTTTTT. Together with reference TRBV5-1 and TRBJ1-4, the CDR3 gives the full variable domain: KAGVTQTPRYLIKTRGQQVTLSCSPISGHRSVSWYQQTPGQGLQFLFEYFSETQRNKGNFPGRFSGRQFSNSRSEMNVSTLELGDSALYLCASSLYGGSSNEKLFFGSGTQLSVL.

This chain connects TRBV18 to TRBJ2-7; 13 nucleotides align to TRBD2. Germline V lookup: CDR1 KGHSH, CDR2 LQKENI. The CDR3 spans 16 residues. V trimming: 3 bases; J trimming: 3 bases; junction bases outside the gene matches: 5. The CDR3 coding sequence is TGTGCCAGCTCACCGGGACTAGCGGGGATGTACTACGAGCAGTACTTC. Translated: CASSPGLAGMYYEQYF.

This rearrangement joins TRBV7-9 to TRBJ2-3; TRBD1 matches 10 bases. The V gene's germline CDR1 is SEHNR and CDR2 FQNEAQ (reference sequence). This CDR3 is built from 15 residues. Unmatched junction bases numbered 5, after V lost 4 bases and J lost 4 bases. CDR3: CASSSTGQGADTQYF. DNA for the CDR3: TGTGCCAGCAGCTCAACCGGACAGGGGGCAGATACGCAGTATTTT.

The rearrangement links TRBV27 to TRBJ2-3, with 7 bases fitting TRBD2. CDR1 is MNHEY, CDR2 SMNVEV, per germline (reference sequence). The V gene end was trimmed by 2 bases and the J gene end by 2 bases; junction bases not matched to a gene: 13. The CDR3 contains 18 residues. CDR3 protein: CASSLIGQGSGNTDTQYF. CDR3 DNA sequence: TGTGCCAGCAGTTTAATTGGGCAAGGGAGCGGGAACACAGATACGCAGTATTTT.

The CDR3 here is CASSVAGHIGPTYNEQFF. The CDR3 nucleotides read TGTGCCAGCAGCGTAGCAGGCCATATAGGCCCTACCTACAATGAGCAGTTCTTC. V and J are TRBV9 and TRBJ2-1; D gene ambiguous. With 0 bases removed from V and 2 bases from J, the gap between germline ends came to 18 bases. Germline V gene sequence: CDR1 SGDLS, CDR2 YYNGEE. This CDR3 contains 18 residues.

The V call is TRBV2, the J call TRBJ1-4; no clear D gene. This CDR3 is built from 15 residues. Trimming cost V 8 bases and J 2 bases, with 15 bases left between them. CDR1 SNHLY and CDR2 FYNNEI come from the germline V gene. DNA of the CDR3: TGTGCCAGCCGAGGGAGAATTGGCACTAATGAAAAACTGTTTTTT. It translates to CASRGRIGTNEKLFF.

The chain recombines TRBV5-1 with TRBJ2-7, with D tentatively TRBD2 (5 bases). The CDR3 runs 13 residues. CDR1 SGHRS and CDR2 YFSETQ come from the germline V gene. The germline V and J ends were trimmed by 5 bases and 4 bases, with 13 bases remaining between them. This CDR3 reads CASRDPAGYEQYF. CDR3 nucleotide sequence: TGCGCCAGCAGGGACCCGGCGGGTTACGAGCAGTACTTC. The full variable domain, in which reference TRBV5-1 and TRBJ2-7 provide the parts outside the CDR3, is KAGVTQTPRYLIKTRGQQVTLSCSPISGHRSVSWYQQTPGQGLQFLFEYFSETQRNKGNFPGRFSGRQFSNSRSEMNVSTLELGDSALYLCASRDPAGYEQYFGPGTRLTVT.

This clone was seen a few times. V is TRBV19 and J is TRBJ2-3; 14 bases are shared with TRBD2. V was clipped by 7 bases and J by 5 bases; unmatched bases: 11. The CDR3 spans 17 residues. Germline values: CDR1 LNHDA, CDR2 SQIVND (reference sequence). DNA of the CDR3: TGTGCCAGTACCCCCCGAGGACTAGCGGGAGGTGGAGATACGCAGTATTTT. As protein: CASTPRGLAGGGDTQYF.

V and J are TRBV12-2 and TRBJ1-1. TRBV12-2 is termed a pseudogene. CDR3 length equals 13 residues. The CDR3: CASRFPGSTEAFF. The CDR3 DNA sequence: TGTGCAAGTCGCTTTCCCGGGTCCACTGAAGCTTTCTTT.